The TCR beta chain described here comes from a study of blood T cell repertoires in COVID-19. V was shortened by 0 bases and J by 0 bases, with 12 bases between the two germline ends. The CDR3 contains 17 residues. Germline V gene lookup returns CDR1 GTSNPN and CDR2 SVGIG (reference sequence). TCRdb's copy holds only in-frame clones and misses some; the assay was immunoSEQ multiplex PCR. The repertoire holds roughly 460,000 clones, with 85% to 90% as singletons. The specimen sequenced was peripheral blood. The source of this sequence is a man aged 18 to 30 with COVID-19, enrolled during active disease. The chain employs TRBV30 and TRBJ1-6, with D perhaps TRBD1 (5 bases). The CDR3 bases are TGTGCCTGGAGTGTATTGGGGCCGAGCTCCTATAATTCACCCCTCCACTTT. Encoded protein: CAWSVLGPSSYNSPLHF.